The entry that follows covers one T cell receptor (beta chain) sequence. The sample is drawn from a study of OX40 agonist ivuxolimab in advanced cancers. Unmatched junction bases numbered 7, after V lost 9 bases and J lost 0 bases. Per the germline V gene, CDR1 is SNHLY and CDR2 is FYNNEI. The CDR3 is made up of 15 amino acids. The table came from immunoSEQ multiplex PCR; TCRdb's copy has only in-frame clones and leaves some out. The sample includes some 30,000 clones, about four fifths of them seen just once. This clonotype was obtained from an adult with an advanced solid tumor such as melanoma, head and neck, liver or kidney cancer. Sample: CD4+ or CD8+ T cells sorted from blood, taken in a trial of the OX40 agonist ivuxolimab. The chain recombines TRBV2 with TRBJ1-2; TRBD1 matches at 10 bases. The CDR3 region is CASPGQGKTNYGYTF. In DNA, the CDR3 is TGTGCCAGTCCGGGACAGGGGAAAACTAACTATGGCTACACCTTC. The complete variable domain, with remaining parts taken from reference TRBV2 and TRBJ1-2, reads EPEVTQTPSHQVTQMGQEVILRCVPISNHLYFYWYRQILGQKVEFLVSFYNNEISEKSEIFDDQFSVERPDGSNFTLKIRSTKLEDSAMYFCASPGQGKTNYGYTFGSGTRLTVV.